The next 12 T cell receptor beta chains were all read from a single sample in a study of shared clonotypes between healthy human individuals. The method was immunoSEQ multiplex PCR; TCRdb's version includes in-frame clones alone and lacks a portion of them. Of fewer than 1.4 million clones listed, about four fifths are singletons. Source material: memory CD4+ T cells from PBMCs. The subset: CD45RA-negative fraction. The receptors stem from a man aged 18 to 29 in good health. Some clones in this sample may be carry-over from other donors' samples.

A single count supports this clone. The V and J genes are TRBV5-4 and TRBJ2-7, with a possible D match to TRBD2 (6 bases). CDR3 length equals 14 residues. The germline gives CDR1 SGHNT, CDR2 YYREEE (reference sequence). Trimming removed 2 bases from V and 0 bases from J, with 9 bases in between. CDR3 sequence reads: CASSFGGSSYEQYF. CDR3 DNA: TGTGCCAGCAGCTTCGGAGGGAGCTCCTACGAGCAGTACTTC.

The chain employs TRBV7-2 and TRBJ2-1; TRBD2 aligns across 10 bases. This CDR3 comprises 15 residues. V lost 5 bases, J lost 4 bases, and 5 bases stayed unmatched. Germline CDR1 reads SGHTA; CDR2 reads FQGNSA. The CDR3 protein is CASSLSGRSYNEQFF. As DNA, the CDR3 is TGTGCCAGCAGCCTTAGCGGGAGGTCATACAATGAGCAGTTCTTC.

The chain recombines TRBV29-1 with TRBJ2-1; TRBD1 agrees at 12 bases. Unmatched junction bases numbered 7, after V lost 6 bases and J lost 7 bases. This CDR3 spans 14 amino acids. Germline-derived CDR1 and CDR2 are SQVTM and ANQGSEA. The CDR3 sequence is CSVKGQGAINEQFF. In DNA form, the CDR3 reads TGCAGCGTAAAGGGACAGGGGGCGATTAATGAGCAGTTCTTC.

V usage is TRBV11-2 and J usage is TRBJ2-3, with 9 bases aligning to TRBD2. Trimming took 0 bases from V and 4 from J; bases not matched to a gene: 2. The CDR3 is made up of 15 amino acids. Germline V gene sequence: CDR1 SGHAT, CDR2 FQNNGV. CDR3 in amino acids: CASSLESGRSDTQYF. DNA of the CDR3: TGTGCCAGCAGCTTAGAAAGCGGGAGGTCAGATACGCAGTATTTT.

A word on this clone: The sample holds other DNA sequences that translate to the same CDR3. V gene TRBV5-1 combines with J gene TRBJ1-4, with no clear D. Germline lookup yields CDR1 SGHRS and CDR2 YFSETQ. The V end lost 0 bases, the J end lost 2 bases, and 5 bases lay between the germline ends. The CDR3 covers 14 residues. For the CDR3, the DNA is TGCGCCAGCAGCTTGGCGGCCACTAATGAAAAACTGTTTTTT. Translated, it gives CASSLAATNEKLFF.

CDR3 sequence (DNA): TGCGCCAGCAGCCAAGGTCACGACAGGGGAGGGAATCGCGGGAGCCGCATCGACGAGCAGTACTTC. Translating gives CASSQGHDRGGNRGSRIDEQYF. The genes are TRBV4-3 and TRBJ2-7; weak D call: TRBD1 (8 bases). Deletions cut 1 base from V and 5 bases from J, with 36 bases between. This CDR3 has 22 residues. CDR1 and CDR2 from the germline V gene are LGHNA and YSLEER.

The chain is built from TRBV7-6 and TRBJ1-3, with D maybe TRBD1 (5 bases). V shed 5 bases and J shed 5 bases, with 10 bases lying between them. Per germline, CDR1 SGHVS and CDR2 FNYEAQ. This CDR3 is 13 amino acids long. CDR3 bases: TGTGCCAGCAGCCCAGGGCGGCGAAACACCATATATTTT. Protein sequence: CASSPGRRNTIYF.

V is TRBV5-1 and J is TRBJ1-1, with 7 bases matching TRBD1. The CDR3 contains 15 residues. Unmatched junction bases numbered 9, after V lost 6 bases and J lost 1 base. From germline, CDR1 is SGHRS and CDR2 YFSETQ. This chain's CDR3 is CASTVSGTENTEAFF. As DNA, the CDR3 is TGCGCCAGCACCGTTTCCGGGACAGAGAACACTGAAGCTTTCTTT.

The chain combines TRBV7-2 with TRBJ1-1; D perhaps matches TRBD1 (5 bases). Germline CDR1 and CDR2: SGHTA and FQGNSA. This CDR3 is built from 13 residues. Trimming took 3 bases from V and 7 from J, leaving 12 bases between them. CDR3 protein: CASSFGRGLEAFF. The CDR3, as DNA: TGTGCCAGCAGCTTCGGTAGGGGACTTGAAGCTTTCTTT.

V usage is TRBV18 and J usage is TRBJ2-1, with D maybe TRBD2 (6 bases). The germline V and J ends were trimmed by 4 bases and 5 bases, with 15 bases remaining between them. This CDR3 region has 15 residues. From germline, CDR1 is KGHSH and CDR2 LQKENI. The CDR3 loop reads CASSQPGVGHNEQFF. The CDR3 coding sequence is TGTGCCAGCTCACAACCGGGAGTAGGACACAATGAGCAGTTCTTC.

The chain combines TRBV5-4 with TRBJ2-2; D is unclear. The CDR3 covers 16 residues. Trimming removed 3 bases at V and 3 bases at J, with 15 bases between. Germline V CDR1 and CDR2: SGHNT, YYREEE (reference sequence). The CDR3 reads CASSSRRPLDTGELFF. As DNA, the CDR3 is TGTGCCAGCAGCTCCCGCAGGCCTCTCGACACCGGGGAGCTGTTTTTT. The full variable domain, rest sourced from reference TRBV5-4 and TRBJ2-2, is ETGVTQSPTHLIKTRGQQVTLRCSSQSGHNTVSWYQQALGQGPQFIFQYYREEENGRGNFPPRFSGLQFPNYSSELNVNALELDDSALYLCASSSRRPLDTGELFFGEGSRLTVL.

J is TRBJ2-5 and V is TRBV6-5, with unresolved D. CDR1 is MNHEY, CDR2 SVGAGI, per germline. CDR3 size: 14 residues. V was clipped by 5 bases and J by 0 bases, with 10 bases between them. The CDR3 nucleotides read TGTGCCAGCAGTCCCCGTGGGGACCAAGAGACCCAGTACTTC. Translation gives CASSPRGDQETQYF.